Given below is one T cell receptor (beta chain) in context. Nothing much larger sits one base from this clone, and base qualities are not available. The sample's treatment or condition, from its label and the paper: live attenuated yellow fever vaccine strain. A standard Ficoll-Paque protocol was used to isolate PBMCs from peripheral blood. For sorted memory subsets, RNA extraction was done with the RNeasy Micro Kit. The data were obtained in a study of T cells after yellow fever vaccination (dated by TCRdb to the late 2010s). Study-wide context: Staining for CD3, CD45RA, CCR7 and CD95 was used to sort memory subsets (EM, EMRA, CM and Tscm) on a BD FACS Aria III. Two healthy male donors, one aged 18 to 30 and one aged 30 to 39 years, were included in the cohort. Sorting of memory subsets took place on days 0, 15 and 45 and at 18 months after primary vaccination, as well as on days 0, 15 and 45 after the 30-year booster. Blood was drawn at multiple timepoints before and after primary and secondary immunization, with bulk PBMC replicates and cell subsets isolated. To follow T-cell clones before and after both primary and booster YFV17D yellow fever vaccination, bulk TCR alpha and beta repertoires underwent longitudinal sequencing. The SMART-Seq v4 Ultra Low Input RNA kit was used to prepare libraries from fractions with low cell numbers.

Points the paper makes about the study in general: The secondary T-cell response was found to be weaker but faster than the primary response, with a peak reached on day 5 rather than on day 15. In the sorted memory subsets on day 0, nearly all vaccine-responding clonotypes were below the level of detection. Because only a couple of donors were included in the study, the extent to which the findings can be generalized is limited. Computational filtering was required because FACS-sorted repertoires could contain abundant contaminating clonotypes from the bulk population. Most clones expanded after primary vaccination were re-detected after the booster (around 96% of CD4 and around 88% of CD8), suggesting broad memory maintenance. A small share of clonotypes occurred in both CD4 and CD8 compartments, likely arising from convergent recombination.

The listed sequencing device is Illumina NovaSeq 6000. TCR cDNA was synthesized by 5'RACE template switching, which introduced a universal primer site and unique molecular identifiers. cDNA synthesis was primed from both the TCR alpha and TCR beta constant segments. Library amplification involved two PCR steps, and the second step added sample barcodes and sequencing adapters. Libraries were sequenced on Illumina HiSeq 2500 (2x100 bp) or NovaSeq (2x150 bp). Concerning the study's data processing: MIGEC handled demultiplexing of reads and collapsing into UMI consensus sequences, while MiXCR performed V(D)J alignment. Vaccine-responding clonotypes were identified with edgeR using replicate PBMC samples, with FDR below 0.01 and a log2 fold change above 5 up to day 15 being required. Bulk clonotypes were assigned CD4 or CD8 identity according to which sequenced CD4 or CD8 repertoire held them at higher abundance. To estimate how each clone was distributed across memory phenotypes, clonotype frequencies in memory subsets were weighted by the numbers of FACS-sorted cells. In TCRdb, the public reads were trimmed at Q25 with fastp and aligned with MiXCR, with productive beta chains retained. Each CDR3 protein gets just one entry, which takes the most common genes and DNA from the rows behind it. TCRdb's processing, not the authors' own work, is the source of the V and J calls. This sample has more than 50,000 distinct CDR3 sequences in its table, and around 5.4% of those were observed once. The top ten clones comprise less than 40% of the sample.

This receptor was obtained from a man between 18 and 35 years old who received the YFV17D yellow fever vaccine. Sample: PBMCs, either bulk or a sorted T-cell subset (CD4+, CD8+, memory, or dextramer-sorted; not recorded which), taken on the day of the yellow fever booster vaccination.

The CDR3 region has the sequence CASSSEPLGSTDTQYF. Here is the DNA: TGTGCCAGCAGTTCCGAACCCTTGGGGTCCACAGATACGCAGTATTTT. The receptor chain draws on TRBV6-5 and TRBJ2-3; no D gene is confidently identified. CDR1 MNHEY and CDR2 SVGAGI are derived from the germline V gene. V is cut by 4 bases and J by 2 bases, and the space between the germline ends is 16 bases. The CDR3 contains 16 residues, cysteine and phenylalanine counted. Only the CDR3 region is kept as DNA, spanning 48 bases read in frame from base 1.